The rows below give T cell receptor beta chains drawn from one sample of a study of patients and donors after allogeneic stem cell transplantation. TCRdb reprocessed the RT-PCR reads via MiXCR and lists one record per CDR3 protein. This sample yields a few hundred thousand distinct CDR3 sequences, of which less than 15% are seen a single time; around a tenth belongs to the top ten. The sample comprised blood, either unsorted or a sorted T cell fraction (not recorded which). All receptors derive from a human donor who was either an allogeneic HSCT recipient or a stem cell or donor lymphocyte infusion donor (not recorded which). It is not recorded whose cells these are; they may come from a transplant donor. The CDR3 runs from the conserved cysteine through the conserved F or W. Fields, in order: V gene, J gene, CDR3 protein.

>TRBV20-1|TRBJ2-5
CSARELGPSQETQYF
>TRBV20-1|TRBJ1-5
CSAIGGEGNQPQHF
>TRBV20-1|TRBJ2-7
CSAVGGPAFQYEQYF
>TRBV7-2|TRBJ1-1
CASSFPGTGVAFF
>TRBV15|TRBJ1-3
CATSSNSGNTIYF
>TRBV27|TRBJ2-1
CASSLKDRYNEQFF
>TRBV7-6|TRBJ1-4
CASSQEQGVTNEKLFF
>TRBV7-6|TRBJ2-5
CASSVTRTLQETQYF
>TRBV4-2|TRBJ2-5
CASSQLGGTQYF
>TRBV30|TRBJ1-1
CAWSRGLSAIITEAFF
>TRBV4-1|TRBJ2-3
CASRLLGGGDTQYF
>TRBV7-8|TRBJ2-5
CASSLPSGGWETQYF
>TRBV18|TRBJ2-4
CASSPTSAGNAKNIQYF
>TRBV7-9|TRBJ1-5
CASSLTESAQHF
>TRBV30|TRBJ2-7
CAWGGRQGREQYF
>TRBV4-2|TRBJ1-4
CASSQDGGGGHNEKLFF
>TRBV29-1|TRBJ2-3
CSVDLTGPADTQYF
>TRBV7-9|TRBJ2-3
CASSSGADTQYF
>TRBV7-2|TRBJ1-4
CASSSPGQGFEKLFF
>TRBV11-3|TRBJ2-1
CASSLLLSSYNEQFF
>TRBV6-2/TRBV6-3|TRBJ2-7
CASRLLTGGSYEQYF
>TRBV4-2|TRBJ1-4
CASSQESGEKLFF
>TRBV6-1|TRBJ1-1
CASSEEGQPNTEAFF
>TRBV5-6|TRBJ2-5
CASTPSGLGGTQYF
>TRBV15|TRBJ2-7
CATSSGTSGSSEQYF
>TRBV21-1|TRBJ1-4
CASSALSREYSPSTNEKLFF
>TRBV18|TRBJ2-3
CASSLGPVFTDTQYF
>TRBV6-5|TRBJ1-1
CASSYSGTGGTEAFF
>TRBV20-1|TRBJ1-1
CSPRVGDTEAFF